This T cell receptor (beta chain) was sequenced in a study of blood T cells in healthy people across ages. Sample-barcoded 5' priming and a J-beta primer mix drove a second PCR of about 6 to 12 cycles. TCRdb processed the 5' RACE reads anew with MiXCR; each CDR3 protein has one entry. Of some 1.6 million distinct CDR3 sequences in the sample, roughly a third are singletons; the top ten hold around 10%. About this clonotype itself: Its antigen remains unidentified. A read error may produce the germline difference seen at one junction end.

Germline values: CDR1 SGHDN, CDR2 FVKESK. CDR3 size: 15 residues. General study findings and limits: Naive CD4+ cells and diversity were both higher in long-lived donors than in aged donors.

Sequenced: blood. The sequence came from a woman younger than 45 in good health. The chain employs TRBV14 and TRBJ2-7, with D possibly TRBD1 on 6 matching bases. The CDR3, as DNA: TGTGCCAGCAGCCAAGCCTTGGGGGCGAGCTACAAGCAGTACTTC. Its protein is CASSQALGASYKQYF.